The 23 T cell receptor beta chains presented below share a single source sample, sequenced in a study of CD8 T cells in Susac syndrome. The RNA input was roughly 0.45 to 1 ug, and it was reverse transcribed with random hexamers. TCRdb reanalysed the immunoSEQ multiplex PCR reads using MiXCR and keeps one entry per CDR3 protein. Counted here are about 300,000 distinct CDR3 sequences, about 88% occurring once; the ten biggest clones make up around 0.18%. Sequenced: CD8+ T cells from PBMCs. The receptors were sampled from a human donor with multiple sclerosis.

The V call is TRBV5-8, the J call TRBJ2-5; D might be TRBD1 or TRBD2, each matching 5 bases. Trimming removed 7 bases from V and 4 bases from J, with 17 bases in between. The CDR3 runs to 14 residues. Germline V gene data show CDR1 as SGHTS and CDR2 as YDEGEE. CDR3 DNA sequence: TGTGCCAGCTGGGACGATCAAGAGGGAGAGACCCAGTACTTC. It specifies CASWDDQEGETQYF.

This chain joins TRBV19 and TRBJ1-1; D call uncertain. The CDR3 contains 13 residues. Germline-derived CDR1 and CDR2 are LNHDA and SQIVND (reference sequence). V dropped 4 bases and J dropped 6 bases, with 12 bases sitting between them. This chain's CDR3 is CASSTDMPPEAFF. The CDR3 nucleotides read TGTGCCAGTAGTACTGACATGCCACCTGAAGCTTTCTTT.

CDR3 in DNA: TGTGCCATCGGGGGTCCACAGGGTGGCAATCAGCCCCAGCATTTT. Residues: CAIGGPQGGNQPQHF. This chain joins TRBV10-3 and TRBJ1-5, with D tentatively TRBD1 (6 bases). V shed 8 bases and J shed 2 bases, with 16 bases lying between them. The CDR3 has 15 amino acids. Germline CDR1 and CDR2: ENHRY and SYGVKD.

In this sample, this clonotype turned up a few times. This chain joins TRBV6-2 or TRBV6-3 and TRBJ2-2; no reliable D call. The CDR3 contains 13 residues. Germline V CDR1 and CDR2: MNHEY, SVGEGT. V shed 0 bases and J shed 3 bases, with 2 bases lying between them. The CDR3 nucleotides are TGTGCCAGCAGTTACTCTTACACCGGGGAGCTGTTTTTT. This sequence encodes CASSYSYTGELFF.

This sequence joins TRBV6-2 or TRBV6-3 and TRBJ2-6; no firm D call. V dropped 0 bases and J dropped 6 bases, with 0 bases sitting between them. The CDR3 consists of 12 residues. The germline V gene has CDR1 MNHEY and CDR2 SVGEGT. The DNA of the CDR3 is TGTGCCAGCAGTTACTCGGCCAACGTCCTGACTTTC. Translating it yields CASSYSANVLTF.

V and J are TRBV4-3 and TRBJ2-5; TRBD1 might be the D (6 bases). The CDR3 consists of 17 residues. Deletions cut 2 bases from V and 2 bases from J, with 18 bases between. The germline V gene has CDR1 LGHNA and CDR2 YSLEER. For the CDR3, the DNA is TGCGCCAGCAGCCAACATTTCAGGGGCCTACCACAAGAGACCCAGTACTTC. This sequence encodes CASSQHFRGLPQETQYF.

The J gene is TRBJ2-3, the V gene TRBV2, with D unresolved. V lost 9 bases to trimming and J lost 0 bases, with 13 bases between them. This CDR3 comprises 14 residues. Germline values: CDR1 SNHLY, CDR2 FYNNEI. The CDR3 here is CASRIMSSTDTQYF. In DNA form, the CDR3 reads TGTGCCAGTAGGATCATGTCTAGCACAGATACGCAGTATTTT.

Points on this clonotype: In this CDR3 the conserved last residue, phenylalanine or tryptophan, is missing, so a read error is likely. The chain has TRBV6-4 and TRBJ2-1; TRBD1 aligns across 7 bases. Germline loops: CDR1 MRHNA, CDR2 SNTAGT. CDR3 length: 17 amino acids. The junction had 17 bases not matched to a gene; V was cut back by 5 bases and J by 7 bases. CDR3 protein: CASSPSRAGQELNEQFS. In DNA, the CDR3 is TGTGCCAGCAGTCCCAGCCGGGCTGGACAGGAGTTAAATGAGCAGTTCTCC.

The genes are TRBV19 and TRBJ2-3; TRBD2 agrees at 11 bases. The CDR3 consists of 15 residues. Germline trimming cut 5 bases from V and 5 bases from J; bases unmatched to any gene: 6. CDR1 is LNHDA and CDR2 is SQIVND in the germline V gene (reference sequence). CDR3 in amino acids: CASSGFGLAGDTQYF. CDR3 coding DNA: TGTGCCAGTAGTGGGTTTGGACTAGCGGGAGATACGCAGTATTTT.

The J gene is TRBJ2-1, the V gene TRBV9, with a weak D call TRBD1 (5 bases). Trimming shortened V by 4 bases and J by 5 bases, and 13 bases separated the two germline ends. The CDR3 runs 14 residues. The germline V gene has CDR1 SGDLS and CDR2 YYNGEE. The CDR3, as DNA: TGTGCCAGCAGCCCTGGGGCAGCCAACAATGAGCAGTTCTTC. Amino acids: CASSPGAANNEQFF.

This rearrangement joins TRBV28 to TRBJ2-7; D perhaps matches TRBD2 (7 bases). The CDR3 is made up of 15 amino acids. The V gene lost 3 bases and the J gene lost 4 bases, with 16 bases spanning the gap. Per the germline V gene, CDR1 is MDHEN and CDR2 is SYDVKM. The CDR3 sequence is CASSFWGGSGYEQYF. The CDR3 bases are TGTGCCAGCAGTTTTTGGGGGGGCTCCGGGTACGAGCAGTACTTC.

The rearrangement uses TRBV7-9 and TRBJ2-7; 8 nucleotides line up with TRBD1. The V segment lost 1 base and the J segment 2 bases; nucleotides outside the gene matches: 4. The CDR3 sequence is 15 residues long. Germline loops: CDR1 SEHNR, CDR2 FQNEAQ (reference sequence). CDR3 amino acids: CASSLVGTGPYEQYF. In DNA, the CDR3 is TGTGCCAGCAGCTTAGTTGGGACAGGTCCCTACGAGCAGTACTTC.

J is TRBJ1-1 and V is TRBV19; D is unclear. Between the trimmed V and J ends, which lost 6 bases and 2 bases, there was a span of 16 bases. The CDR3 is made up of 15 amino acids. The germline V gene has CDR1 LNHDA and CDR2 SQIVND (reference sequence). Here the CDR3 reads CASRKNVAANTEAFF. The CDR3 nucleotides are TGTGCCAGTAGAAAAAACGTAGCAGCTAACACTGAAGCTTTCTTT.

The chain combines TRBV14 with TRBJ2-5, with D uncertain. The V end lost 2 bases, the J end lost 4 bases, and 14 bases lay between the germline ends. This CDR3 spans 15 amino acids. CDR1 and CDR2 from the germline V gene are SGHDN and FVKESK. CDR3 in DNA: TGTGCCAGCAGCCAACTCCCCGGCTTTTTAGAGACCCAGTACTTC. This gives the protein CASSQLPGFLETQYF.

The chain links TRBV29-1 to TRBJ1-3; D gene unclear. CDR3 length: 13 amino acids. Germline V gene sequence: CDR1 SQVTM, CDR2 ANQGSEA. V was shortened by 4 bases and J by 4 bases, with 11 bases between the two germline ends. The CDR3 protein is CSVGTGRGNTIYF. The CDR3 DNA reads TGCAGCGTTGGCACGGGGAGGGGAAACACCATATATTTT.

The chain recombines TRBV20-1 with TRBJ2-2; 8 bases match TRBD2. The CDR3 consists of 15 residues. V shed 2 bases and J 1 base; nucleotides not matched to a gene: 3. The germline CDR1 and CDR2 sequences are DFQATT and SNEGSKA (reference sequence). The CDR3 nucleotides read TGCAGTGCTAGAAGACTAGCGCAGAACACCGGGGAGCTGTTTTTT. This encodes CSARRLAQNTGELFF.

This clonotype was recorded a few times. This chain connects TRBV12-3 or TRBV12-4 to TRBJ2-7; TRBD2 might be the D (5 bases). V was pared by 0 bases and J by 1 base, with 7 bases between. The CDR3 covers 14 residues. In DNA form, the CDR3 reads TGTGCCAGCAGTTTAGCGCCGGGATCCTACGAGCAGTACTTC. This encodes CASSLAPGSYEQYF.

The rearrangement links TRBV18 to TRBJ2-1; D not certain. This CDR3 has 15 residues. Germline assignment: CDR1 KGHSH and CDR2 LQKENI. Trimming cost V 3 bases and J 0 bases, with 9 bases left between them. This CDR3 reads CASSPWLNSYNEQFF. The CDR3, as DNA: TGTGCCAGCTCACCCTGGCTAAACTCCTACAATGAGCAGTTCTTC.

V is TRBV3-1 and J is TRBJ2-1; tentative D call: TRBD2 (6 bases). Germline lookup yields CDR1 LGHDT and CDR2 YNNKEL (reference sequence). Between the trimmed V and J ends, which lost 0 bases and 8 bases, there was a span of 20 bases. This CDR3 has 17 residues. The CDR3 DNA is TGTGCCAGCAGCCAAGATATAGTGGGGACTGCCTTGGATGAGCAGTTCTTC. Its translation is CASSQDIVGTALDEQFF.

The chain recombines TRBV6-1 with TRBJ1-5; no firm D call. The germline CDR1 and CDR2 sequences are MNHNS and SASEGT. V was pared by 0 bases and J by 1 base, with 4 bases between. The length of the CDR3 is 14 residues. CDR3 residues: CASSEAWSNQPQHF. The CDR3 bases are TGTGCCAGCAGTGAAGCGTGGAGCAATCAGCCCCAGCATTTT.

The CDR3 coding sequence is TGCAGCGTTGGACCCCCAGCCGCCCTTGAGGATACGCAGTATTTT. This gives the protein CSVGPPAALEDTQYF. The V call is TRBV29-1, the J call TRBJ2-3; no definite D call. The CDR3 has 15 amino acids. V was clipped by 4 bases and J by 6 bases, with 20 bases between them. Germline V gene data show CDR1 as SQVTM and CDR2 as ANQGSEA.

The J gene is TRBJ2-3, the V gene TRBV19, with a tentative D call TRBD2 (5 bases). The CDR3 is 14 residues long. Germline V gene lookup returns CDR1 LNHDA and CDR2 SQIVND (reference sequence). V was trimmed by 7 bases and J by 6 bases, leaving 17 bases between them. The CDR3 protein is CASIGGARMDTQYF. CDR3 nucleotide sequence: TGTGCCAGTATTGGAGGCGCCCGTATGGATACGCAGTATTTT.

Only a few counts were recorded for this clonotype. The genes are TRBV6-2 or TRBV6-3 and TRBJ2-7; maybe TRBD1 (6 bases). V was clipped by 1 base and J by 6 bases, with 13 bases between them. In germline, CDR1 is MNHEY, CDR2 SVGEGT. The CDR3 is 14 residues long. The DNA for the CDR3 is TGTGCCAGCAGTTACTTGGGGGCTTCGAGCGAGCAGTACTTC. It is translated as CASSYLGASSEQYF.